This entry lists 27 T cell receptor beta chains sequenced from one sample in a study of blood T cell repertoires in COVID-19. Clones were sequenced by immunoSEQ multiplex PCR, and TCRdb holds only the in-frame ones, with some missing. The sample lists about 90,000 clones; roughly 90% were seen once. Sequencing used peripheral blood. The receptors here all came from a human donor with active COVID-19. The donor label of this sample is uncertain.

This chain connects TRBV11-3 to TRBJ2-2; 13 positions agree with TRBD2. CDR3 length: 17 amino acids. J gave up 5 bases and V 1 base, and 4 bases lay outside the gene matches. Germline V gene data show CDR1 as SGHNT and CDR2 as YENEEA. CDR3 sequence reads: CASSLVGLAGRTGELFF. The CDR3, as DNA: TGTGCCAGCAGCTTAGTGGGACTAGCGGGGCGTACCGGGGAGCTGTTTTTT.

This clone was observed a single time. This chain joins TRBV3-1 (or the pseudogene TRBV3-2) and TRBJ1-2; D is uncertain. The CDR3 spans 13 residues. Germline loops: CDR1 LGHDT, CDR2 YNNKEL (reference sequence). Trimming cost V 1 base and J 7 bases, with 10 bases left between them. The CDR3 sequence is CASSQGWSAGYTF. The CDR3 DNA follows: TGTGCCAGCAGCCAAGGTTGGAGTGCTGGCTACACCTTC.

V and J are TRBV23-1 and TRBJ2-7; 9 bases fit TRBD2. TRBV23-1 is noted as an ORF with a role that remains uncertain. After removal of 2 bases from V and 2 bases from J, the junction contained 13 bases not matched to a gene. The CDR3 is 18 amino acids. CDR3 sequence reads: CASSQKGLISGGTYEQYF. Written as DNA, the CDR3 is TGCGCCAGCAGTCAAAAGGGATTGATTAGCGGGGGAACCTACGAGCAGTACTTC.

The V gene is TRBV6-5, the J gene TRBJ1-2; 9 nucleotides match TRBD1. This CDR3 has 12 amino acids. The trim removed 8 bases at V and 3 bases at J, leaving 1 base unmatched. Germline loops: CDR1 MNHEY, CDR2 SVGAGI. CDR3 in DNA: TGTGCCAGCGGGGACAGGGACTATGGCTACACCTTC. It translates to CASGDRDYGYTF.

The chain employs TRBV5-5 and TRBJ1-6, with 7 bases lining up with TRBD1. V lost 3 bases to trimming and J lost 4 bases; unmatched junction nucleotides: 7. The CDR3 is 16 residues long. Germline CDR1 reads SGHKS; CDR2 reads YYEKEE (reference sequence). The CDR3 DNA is TGTGCCAGCAGCTCCTACAGGGGCCTTTATAATTCACCCCTCCACTTT. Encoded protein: CASSSYRGLYNSPLHF.

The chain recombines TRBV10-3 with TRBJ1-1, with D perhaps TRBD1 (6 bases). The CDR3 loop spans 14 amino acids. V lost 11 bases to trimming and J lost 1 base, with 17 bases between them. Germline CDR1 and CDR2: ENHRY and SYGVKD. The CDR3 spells CAHGRGGENTEAFF. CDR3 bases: TGTGCCCATGGCCGGGGGGGCGAGAACACTGAAGCTTTCTTT.

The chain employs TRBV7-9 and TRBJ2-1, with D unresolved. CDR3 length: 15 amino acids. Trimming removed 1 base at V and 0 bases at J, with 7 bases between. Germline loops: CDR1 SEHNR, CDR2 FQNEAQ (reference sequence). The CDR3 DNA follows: TGTGCCAGCAGCTTAGTGTATTTCTCCTACAATGAGCAGTTCTTC. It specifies CASSLVYFSYNEQFF.

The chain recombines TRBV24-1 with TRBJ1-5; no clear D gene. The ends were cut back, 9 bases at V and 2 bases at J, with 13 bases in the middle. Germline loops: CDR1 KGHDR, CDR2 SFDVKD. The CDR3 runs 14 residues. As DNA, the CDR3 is TGTGCCACCTCGTCTTATCTCGGCAATCAGCCCCAGCATTTT. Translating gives CATSSYLGNQPQHF.

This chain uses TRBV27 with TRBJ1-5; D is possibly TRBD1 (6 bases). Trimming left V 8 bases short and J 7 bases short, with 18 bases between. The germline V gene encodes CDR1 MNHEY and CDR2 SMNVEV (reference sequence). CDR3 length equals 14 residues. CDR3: CASGGARAGQPQHF. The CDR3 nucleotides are TGTGCCAGCGGGGGGGCGCGGGCCGGGCAGCCCCAGCATTTT.

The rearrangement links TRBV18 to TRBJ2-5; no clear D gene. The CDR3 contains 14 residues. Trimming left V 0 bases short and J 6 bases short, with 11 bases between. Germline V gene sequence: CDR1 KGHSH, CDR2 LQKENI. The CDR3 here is CASSPPSGRKTQYF. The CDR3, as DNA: TGTGCCAGCTCACCACCTTCAGGCCGAAAGACCCAGTACTTC.

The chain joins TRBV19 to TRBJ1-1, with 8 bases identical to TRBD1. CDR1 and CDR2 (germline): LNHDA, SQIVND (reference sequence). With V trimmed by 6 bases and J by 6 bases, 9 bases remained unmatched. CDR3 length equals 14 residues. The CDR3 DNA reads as TGTGCCAGTAGCACCCAGGGGGCGAGGGCTGAAGCTTTCTTT. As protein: CASSTQGARAEAFF.

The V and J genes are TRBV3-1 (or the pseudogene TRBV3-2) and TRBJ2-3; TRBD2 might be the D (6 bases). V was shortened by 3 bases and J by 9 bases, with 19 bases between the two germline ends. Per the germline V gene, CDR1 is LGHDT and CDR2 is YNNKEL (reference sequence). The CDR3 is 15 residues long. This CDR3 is CASSHIGRTIKTQYF. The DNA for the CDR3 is TGTGCCAGCAGCCATATTGGACGGACTATCAAAACGCAGTATTTT.

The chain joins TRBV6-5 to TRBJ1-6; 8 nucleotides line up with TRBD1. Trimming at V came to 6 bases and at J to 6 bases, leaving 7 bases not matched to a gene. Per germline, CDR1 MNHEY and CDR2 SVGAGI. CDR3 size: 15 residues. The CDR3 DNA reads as TGTGCCAGCAGACCTCCAGGGGGCCTTAATTCACCCCTCCACTTT. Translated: CASRPPGGLNSPLHF.

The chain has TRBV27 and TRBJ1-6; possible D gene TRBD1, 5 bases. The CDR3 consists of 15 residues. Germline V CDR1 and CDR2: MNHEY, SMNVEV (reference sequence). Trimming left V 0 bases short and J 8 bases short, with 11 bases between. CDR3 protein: CASSLSLGPDSPLHF. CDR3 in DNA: TGTGCCAGCAGTTTATCGCTGGGGCCAGATTCACCCCTCCACTTT.

CDR3 in DNA: TGCGCCAGCAGCCAAGAACGCGTCGGGGGGCCCCAAGAGACCCAGTACTTC. Translated, it gives CASSQERVGGPQETQYF. The J gene is TRBJ2-5, the V gene TRBV4-1, with D maybe TRBD2 (7 bases). From germline, CDR1 is MGHRA and CDR2 YSYEKL. V was shortened by 0 bases and J by 1 base, with 15 bases between the two germline ends. CDR3 length: 17 amino acids.

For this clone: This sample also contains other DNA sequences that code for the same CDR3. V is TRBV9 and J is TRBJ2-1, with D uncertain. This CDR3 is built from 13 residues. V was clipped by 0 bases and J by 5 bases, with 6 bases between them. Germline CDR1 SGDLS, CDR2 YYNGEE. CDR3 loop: CASSVGRNNEQFF. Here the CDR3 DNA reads TGTGCCAGCAGCGTAGGCAGGAACAATGAGCAGTTCTTC.

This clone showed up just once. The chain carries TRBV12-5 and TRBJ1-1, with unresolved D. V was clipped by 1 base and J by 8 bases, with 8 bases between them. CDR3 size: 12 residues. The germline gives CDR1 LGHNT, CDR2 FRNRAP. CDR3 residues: CASGLAEVEAFF. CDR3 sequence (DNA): TGTGCTAGTGGTTTGGCCGAGGTGGAAGCTTTCTTT.

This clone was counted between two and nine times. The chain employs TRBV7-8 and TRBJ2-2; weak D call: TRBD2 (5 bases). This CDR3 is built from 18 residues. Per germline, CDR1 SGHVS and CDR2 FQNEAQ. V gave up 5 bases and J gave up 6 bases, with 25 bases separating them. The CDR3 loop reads CASSADPGYGRRAGELFF. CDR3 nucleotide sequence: TGTGCCAGCAGCGCGGACCCGGGATACGGGCGTAGGGCCGGGGAGCTGTTTTTT.

DNA of the CDR3: TGTGCCAGCAGTGAGACAGTAGCCAAAAACATTCAGTACTTC. It translates to CASSETVAKNIQYF. This chain uses TRBV2 with TRBJ2-4, with D possibly matching TRBD1 (5 bases). The V gene lost 3 bases and the J gene lost 0 bases, with 6 bases spanning the gap. The CDR3 runs to 14 residues. Germline CDR1 reads SNHLY; CDR2 reads FYNNEI.

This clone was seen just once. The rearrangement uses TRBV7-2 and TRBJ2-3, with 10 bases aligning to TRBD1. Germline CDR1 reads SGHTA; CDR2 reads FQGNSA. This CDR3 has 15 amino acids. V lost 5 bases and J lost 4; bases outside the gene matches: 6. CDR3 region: CASSPGQGLPDTQYF. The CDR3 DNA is TGTGCCAGCAGCCCGGGACAGGGGTTGCCAGATACGCAGTATTTT.

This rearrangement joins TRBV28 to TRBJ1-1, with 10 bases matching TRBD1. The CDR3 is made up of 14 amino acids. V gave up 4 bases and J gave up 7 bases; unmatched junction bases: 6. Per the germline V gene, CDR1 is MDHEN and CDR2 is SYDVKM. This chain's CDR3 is CASSSGQGEFEAFF. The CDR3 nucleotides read TGTGCCAGCAGTTCCGGACAGGGGGAATTTGAAGCTTTCTTT.

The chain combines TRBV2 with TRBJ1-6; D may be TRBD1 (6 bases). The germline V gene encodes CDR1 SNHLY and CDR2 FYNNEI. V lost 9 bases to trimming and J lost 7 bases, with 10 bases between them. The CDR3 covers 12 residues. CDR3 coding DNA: TGTGCCAGTACGAGGGGGAATTCACCCCTCCACTTT. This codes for CASTRGNSPLHF.

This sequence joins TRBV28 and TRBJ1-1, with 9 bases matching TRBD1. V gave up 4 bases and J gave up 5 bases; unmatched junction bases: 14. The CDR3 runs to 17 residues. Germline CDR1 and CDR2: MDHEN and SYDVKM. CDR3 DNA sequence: TGTGCCAGCAGTTCCATACCCCCGGGACAGGGAAAAACTGAAGCTTTCTTT. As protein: CASSSIPPGQGKTEAFF. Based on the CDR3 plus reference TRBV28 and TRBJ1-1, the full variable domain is DVKVTQSSRYLVKRTGEKVFLECVQDMDHENMFWYRQDPGLGLRLIYFSYDVKMKEKGDIPEGYSVSREKKERFSLILESASTNQTSMYLCASSSIPPGQGKTEAFFGQGTRLTVV.

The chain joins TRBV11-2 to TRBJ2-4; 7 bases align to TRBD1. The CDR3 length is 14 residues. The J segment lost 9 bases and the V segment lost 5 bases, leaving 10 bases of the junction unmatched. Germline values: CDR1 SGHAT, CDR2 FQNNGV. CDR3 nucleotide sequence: TGTGCCAGCAGCGGGGTGACAGGGTCGGCCATTCAGTACTTC. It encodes CASSGVTGSAIQYF.

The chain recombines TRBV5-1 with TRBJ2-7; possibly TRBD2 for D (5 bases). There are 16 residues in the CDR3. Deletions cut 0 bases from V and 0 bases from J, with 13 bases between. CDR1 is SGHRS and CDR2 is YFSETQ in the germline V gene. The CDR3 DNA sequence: TGCGCCAGCAGCTTGGTCCGGGGTCTAAGCTCCTACGAGCAGTACTTC. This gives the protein CASSLVRGLSSYEQYF.

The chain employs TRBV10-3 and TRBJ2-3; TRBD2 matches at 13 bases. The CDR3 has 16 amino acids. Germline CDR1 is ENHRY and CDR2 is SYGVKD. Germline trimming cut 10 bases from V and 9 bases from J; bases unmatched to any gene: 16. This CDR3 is CATEKGRTSGGKTQYF. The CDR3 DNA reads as TGTGCCACCGAAAAGGGCCGGACTAGCGGGGGTAAGACGCAGTATTTT.

CDR3 in DNA: TGTGCCATCCCGGGACAGGGGGCAGAGTTTGAAGCTTTCTTT. Its translation: CAIPGQGAEFEAFF. The V gene is TRBV2, the J gene TRBJ1-1, with 12 bases identical to TRBD1. CDR3 length: 14 residues. Trimming removed 10 bases from V and 7 bases from J; junction bases left unmatched: 10. Germline V gene lookup returns CDR1 SNHLY and CDR2 FYNNEI.